These T cell receptor beta chains were read from a single sample in a study of technical replicates of blood from a few donors. Profiling relied on immunoSEQ multiplex PCR, and the TCRdb table lists in-frame clones only, not all of them. The sample lists roughly 70,000 clones; around 91% were seen once. Sequenced sample: T cells isolated from PBMCs. The receptors come from a human donor in good health. Both conserved end residues are part of each CDR3.

TRBJ1-3 | TRBV10-3 | CAIRGGTAWSGNTIYF
TRBJ2-3 | TRBV5-4 | CASSAEGGYSTDTQYF
TRBJ2-5 | TRBV5-1 | CASSQTRTGQETQYF
TRBJ2-5 | TRBV2 | CASSPPQGMYQETQYF
TRBJ1-1 | TRBV5-4 | CASSLGPQGAGMNTEAFF
TRBJ1-1 | TRBV27 | CASSPHDRNTEAFF
TRBJ2-1 | TRBV7-9 | CASSLVPGRGDEQFF
TRBJ1-1 | TRBV7-2 | CASSSGTGVEAFF
TRBJ2-3 | TRBV7-9 | CASSLARSGERTQYF
TRBJ2-1 | TRBV6-6 | CASSRLAGYNEQFF
TRBJ2-1 | TRBV5-1 | CASSLTGAAEGNEQFF
TRBJ1-5 | TRBV7-9 | CACNPGQGSGSNQPQHF
TRBJ2-1 | TRBV7-3 | CASSLIWETRYEQFF
TRBJ2-2 | TRBV29-1 | CSVRDRVVETGELFF
TRBJ1-1 | TRBV7-3 | CASSDGVNTEAFF
TRBJ1-1 | TRBV9 | CASSVSGTEAFF
TRBJ2-7 | TRBV7-6 | CASSLRIEDSYEQYF
TRBJ2-2 | TRBV15 | CATSRIYREKDTGELFF
TRBJ2-7 | TRBV9 | CASSVGVSYEQYF
TRBJ2-1 | TRBV13 | CASSLQWDSPHHEQFF
TRBJ2-7 | TRBV5-4 | CASSLSPAYEQYF
TRBJ2-3 | TRBV7-9 | CASSLLDSPTDTQYF
TRBJ2-1 | TRBV7-9 | CASSTEESSYNEQFF
TRBJ1-1 | TRBV7-9 | CASSQGGWGLKKAFF
TRBJ1-1 | TRBV5-1 | CASRPKTGGVAEAFF
TRBJ2-1 | TRBV5-4 | CASSPGLVKNEQFF
TRBJ1-2 | TRBV30 | CALTVASYGYTF
TRBJ2-3 | TRBV7-3 | CASSLMDREEDTQYF
TRBJ1-1 | TRBV29-1 | CSALPRENTEAFF
TRBJ2-7 | TRBV18 | CASSATQGAPHEQYF
TRBJ2-2 | TRBV7-3 | CASSPKLPLAGDGELFF
TRBJ1-2 | TRBV7-8 | CASSLNGINYGYTF
TRBJ1-5 | TRBV21-1 | CASSKADCPFVDNQPQHF
TRBJ2-1 | TRBV7-2 | CASSLVGAVEQFF
TRBJ2-7 | TRBV5-1 | CASSSGTSGRTYEQYF
TRBJ2-1 | TRBV27 | CASSSPGRTSGRGVGQFF
TRBJ2-7 | TRBV5-1 | CASSPASYRSGYEQYF
TRBJ2-2 | TRBV9 | CASSVTGTGELFF
TRBJ2-3 | TRBV7-8 | CASSARDRGTDTQYF
TRBJ2-7 | TRBV7-9 | CASSRSGGAEWEQYF
TRBJ2-7 | TRBV30 | CAWSVMREYEQYF
TRBJ1-1 | TRBV11-2 | CASSPLGTLMNTEAFF
TRBJ1-1 | TRBV19 | CASSSTRSEAFF
TRBJ1-1 | TRBV13 | CASSSPRTGQYAEAFF
TRBJ2-1 | TRBV5-6 | CASSLGEGLFNEQFF
TRBJ1-1 | TRBV6-1 | CASSPRQGAGTEAFF
TRBJ2-4 | TRBV14 | CASSHPLQGAKNIQYF
TRBJ2-7 | TRBV11-3 | CASSEAGSSSYEQYF
TRBJ1-2 | TRBV11-1 | CASSQPDRGRFGYTF
TRBJ2-1 | TRBV7-9 | CASSRPQTGENEQFF